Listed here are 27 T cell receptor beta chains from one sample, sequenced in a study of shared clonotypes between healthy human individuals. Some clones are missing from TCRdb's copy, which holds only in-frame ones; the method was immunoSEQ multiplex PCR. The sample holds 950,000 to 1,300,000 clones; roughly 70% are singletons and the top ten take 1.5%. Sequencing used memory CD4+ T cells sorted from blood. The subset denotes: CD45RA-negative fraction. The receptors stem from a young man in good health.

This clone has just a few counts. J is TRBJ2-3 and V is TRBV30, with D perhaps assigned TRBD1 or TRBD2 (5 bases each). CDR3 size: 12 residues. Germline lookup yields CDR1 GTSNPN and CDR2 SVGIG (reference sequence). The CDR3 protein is CASRGDTDTQYF. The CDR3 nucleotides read TGTGCGAGTAGGGGAGACACAGATACGCAGTATTTT.

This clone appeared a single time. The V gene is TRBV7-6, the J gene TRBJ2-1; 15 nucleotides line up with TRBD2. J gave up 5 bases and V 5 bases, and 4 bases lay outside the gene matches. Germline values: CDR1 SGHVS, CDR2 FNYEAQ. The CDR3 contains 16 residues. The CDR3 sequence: CASSPGLAGGHNEQFF. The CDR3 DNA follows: TGTGCCAGCAGCCCGGGACTAGCGGGGGGCCACAATGAGCAGTTCTTC.

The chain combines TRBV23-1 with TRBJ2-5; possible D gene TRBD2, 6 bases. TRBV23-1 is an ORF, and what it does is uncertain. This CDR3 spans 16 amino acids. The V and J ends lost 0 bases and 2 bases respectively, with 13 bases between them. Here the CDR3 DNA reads TGCGCCAGCAGTCAATCGGAGGGACCGCTACAAGAGACCCAGTACTTC. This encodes CASSQSEGPLQETQYF.

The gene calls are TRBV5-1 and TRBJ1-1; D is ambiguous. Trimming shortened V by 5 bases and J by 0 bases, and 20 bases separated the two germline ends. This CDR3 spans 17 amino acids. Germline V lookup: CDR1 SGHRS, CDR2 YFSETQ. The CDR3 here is CASSSSENLRMNTEAFF. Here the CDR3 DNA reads TGCGCCAGCAGTTCTTCAGAAAACTTGAGAATGAACACTGAAGCTTTCTTT.

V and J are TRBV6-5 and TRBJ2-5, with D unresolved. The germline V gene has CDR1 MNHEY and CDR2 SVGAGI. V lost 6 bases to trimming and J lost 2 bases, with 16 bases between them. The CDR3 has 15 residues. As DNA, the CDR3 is TGTGCCAGCAGAATTACGGCTGGGGTGCAAGAGACCCAGTACTTC. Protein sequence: CASRITAGVQETQYF.

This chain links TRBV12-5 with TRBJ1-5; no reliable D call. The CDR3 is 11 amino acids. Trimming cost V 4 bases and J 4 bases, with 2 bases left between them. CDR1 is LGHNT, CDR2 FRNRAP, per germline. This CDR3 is CASGYNQPQHF. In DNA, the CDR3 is TGTGCTAGTGGTTATAATCAGCCCCAGCATTTT.

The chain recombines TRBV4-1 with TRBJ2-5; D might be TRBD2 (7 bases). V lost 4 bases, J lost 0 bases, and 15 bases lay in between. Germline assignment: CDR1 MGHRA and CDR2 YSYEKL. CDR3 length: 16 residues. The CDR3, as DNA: TGCGCCAGCAGCCCCGGGGGGCGAGGGTACCAAGAGACCCAGTACTTC. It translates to CASSPGGRGYQETQYF.

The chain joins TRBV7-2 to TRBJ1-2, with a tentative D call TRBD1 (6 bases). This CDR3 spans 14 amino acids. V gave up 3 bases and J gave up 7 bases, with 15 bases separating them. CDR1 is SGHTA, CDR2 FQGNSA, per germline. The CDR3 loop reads CASSLSQGSLGYTF. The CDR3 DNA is TGTGCCAGCAGCTTGTCGCAGGGGAGCCTTGGCTACACCTTC. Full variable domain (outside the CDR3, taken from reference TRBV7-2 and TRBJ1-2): GAGVSQSPSNKVTEKGKDVELRCDPISGHTALYWYRQSLGQGLEFLIYFQGNSAPDKSGLPSDRFSAERTGGSVSTLTIQRTQQEDSAVYLCASSLSQGSLGYTFGSGTRLTVV.

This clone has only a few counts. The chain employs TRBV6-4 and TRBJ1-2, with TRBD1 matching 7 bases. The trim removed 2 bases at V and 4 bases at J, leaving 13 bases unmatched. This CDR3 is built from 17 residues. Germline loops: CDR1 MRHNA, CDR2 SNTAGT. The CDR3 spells CASSDPTENRGLYGYTF. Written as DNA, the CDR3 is TGTGCCAGCAGTGACCCTACGGAGAACAGGGGCCTCTATGGCTACACCTTC.

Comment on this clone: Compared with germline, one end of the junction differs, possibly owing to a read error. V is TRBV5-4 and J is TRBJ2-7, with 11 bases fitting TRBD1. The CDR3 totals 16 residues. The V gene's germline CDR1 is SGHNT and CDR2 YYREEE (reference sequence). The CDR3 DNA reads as TGTGCCAGCAACTTGGGTGGGACAGGGGGAGCCTACGAGCAGTACTTC. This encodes CASNLGGTGGAYEQYF.

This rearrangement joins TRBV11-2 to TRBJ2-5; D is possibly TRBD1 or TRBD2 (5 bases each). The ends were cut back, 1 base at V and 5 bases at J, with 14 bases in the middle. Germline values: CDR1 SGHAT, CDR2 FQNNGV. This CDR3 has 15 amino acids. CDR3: CASSLAGTTRETQYF. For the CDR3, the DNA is TGTGCCAGCAGCTTAGCCGGGACCACCAGGGAGACCCAGTACTTC.

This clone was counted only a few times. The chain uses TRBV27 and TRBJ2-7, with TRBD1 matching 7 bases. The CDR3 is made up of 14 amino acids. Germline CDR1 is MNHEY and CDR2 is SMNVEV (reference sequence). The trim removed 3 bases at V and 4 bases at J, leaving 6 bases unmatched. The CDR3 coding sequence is TGTGCCAGCAGTTTCGCTTCGGGACAGTACGAGCAGTACTTC. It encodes CASSFASGQYEQYF.

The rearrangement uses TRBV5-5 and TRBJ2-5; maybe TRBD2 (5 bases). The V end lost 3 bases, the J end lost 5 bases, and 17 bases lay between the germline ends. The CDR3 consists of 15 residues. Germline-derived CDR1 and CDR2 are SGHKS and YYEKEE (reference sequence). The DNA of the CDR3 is TGTGCCAGCAGCTACCTCGGGCGGGCTTGGGAGACCCAGTACTTC. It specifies CASSYLGRAWETQYF. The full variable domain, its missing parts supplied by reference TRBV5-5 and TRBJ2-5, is DAGVTQSPTHLIKTRGQQVTLRCSPISGHKSVSWYQQVLGQGPQFIFQYYEKEERGRGNFPDRFSARQFPNYSSELNVNALLLGDSALYLCASSYLGRAWETQYFGPGTRLLVL.

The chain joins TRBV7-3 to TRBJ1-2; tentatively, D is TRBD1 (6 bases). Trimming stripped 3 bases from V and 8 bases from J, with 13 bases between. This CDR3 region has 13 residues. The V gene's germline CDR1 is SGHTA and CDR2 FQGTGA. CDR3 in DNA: TGTGCCAGCAGCTTGACAGGTCTGGGGGGCTACACCTTC. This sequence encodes CASSLTGLGGYTF. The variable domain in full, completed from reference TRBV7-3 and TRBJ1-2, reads GAGVSQTPSNKVTEKGKYVELRCDPISGHTALYWYRQSLGQGPEFLIYFQGTGAADDSGLPNDRFFAVRPEGSVSTLKIQRTERGDSAVYLCASSLTGLGGYTFGSGTRLTVV.

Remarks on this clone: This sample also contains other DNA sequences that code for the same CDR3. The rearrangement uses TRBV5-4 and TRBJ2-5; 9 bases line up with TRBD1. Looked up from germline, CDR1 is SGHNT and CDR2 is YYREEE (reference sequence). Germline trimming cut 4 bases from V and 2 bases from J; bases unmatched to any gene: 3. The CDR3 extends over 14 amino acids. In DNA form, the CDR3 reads TGTGCCAGCAGCAAGGACAGGGGACAAGAGACCCAGTACTTC. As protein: CASSKDRGQETQYF.

The CDR3 DNA reads TGTGCCAGCTTTCGATCCGGGACCTTCACAGATACGCAGTATTTT. Amino acid sequence: CASFRSGTFTDTQYF. V usage is TRBV7-9 and J usage is TRBJ2-3; D may be TRBD1 or TRBD2 (5 bases each). The V gene lost 8 bases and the J gene lost 2 bases, with 17 bases spanning the gap. CDR3 length: 15 amino acids. Germline values: CDR1 SEHNR, CDR2 FQNEAQ (reference sequence).

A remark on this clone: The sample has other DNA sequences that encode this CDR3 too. The DNA for the CDR3 is TGTGCCAGCAGCTTGGGCAGATCCTACGAGCAGTACTTC. Its translation is CASSLGRSYEQYF. V usage is TRBV7-2 and J usage is TRBJ2-7; D uncertain. The CDR3 runs 13 residues. V was pared by 3 bases and J by 1 base, with 7 bases between. Germline lookup yields CDR1 SGHTA and CDR2 FQGNSA.

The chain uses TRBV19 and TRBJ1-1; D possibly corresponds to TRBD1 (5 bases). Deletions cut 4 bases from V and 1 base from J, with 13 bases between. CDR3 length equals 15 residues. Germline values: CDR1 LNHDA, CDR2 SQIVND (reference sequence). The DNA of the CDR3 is TGTGCCAGTAGTAAAACGGGGGGAAAGAACACTGAAGCTTTCTTT. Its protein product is CASSKTGGKNTEAFF.

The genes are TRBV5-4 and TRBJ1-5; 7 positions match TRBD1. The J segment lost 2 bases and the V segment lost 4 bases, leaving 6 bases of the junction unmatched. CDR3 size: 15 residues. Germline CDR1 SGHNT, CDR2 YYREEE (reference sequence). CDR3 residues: CASSQQGEGNQPQHF. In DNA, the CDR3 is TGTGCCAGCAGCCAGCAGGGGGAAGGCAATCAGCCCCAGCATTTT.

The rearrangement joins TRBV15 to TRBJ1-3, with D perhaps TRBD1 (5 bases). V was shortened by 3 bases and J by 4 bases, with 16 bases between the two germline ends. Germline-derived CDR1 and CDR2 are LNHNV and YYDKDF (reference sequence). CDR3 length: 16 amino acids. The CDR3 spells CATSRRAGMSGNTIYF. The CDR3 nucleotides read TGTGCCACCAGCAGGAGGGCAGGGATGAGCGGAAACACCATATATTTT.

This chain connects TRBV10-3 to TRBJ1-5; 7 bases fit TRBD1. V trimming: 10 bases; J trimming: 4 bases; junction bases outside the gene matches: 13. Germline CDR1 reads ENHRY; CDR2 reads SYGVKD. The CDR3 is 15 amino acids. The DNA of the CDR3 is TGTGCCACCAGGGAGGCGAACAGGGGAAATCAGCCCCAGCATTTT. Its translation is CATREANRGNQPQHF.

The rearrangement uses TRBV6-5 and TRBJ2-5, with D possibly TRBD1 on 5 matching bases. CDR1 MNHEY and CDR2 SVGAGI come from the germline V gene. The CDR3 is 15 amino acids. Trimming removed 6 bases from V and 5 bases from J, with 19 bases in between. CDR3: CASSQQDTSRETQYF. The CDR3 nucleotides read TGTGCCAGCAGCCAGCAGGACACCTCCCGGGAGACCCAGTACTTC.

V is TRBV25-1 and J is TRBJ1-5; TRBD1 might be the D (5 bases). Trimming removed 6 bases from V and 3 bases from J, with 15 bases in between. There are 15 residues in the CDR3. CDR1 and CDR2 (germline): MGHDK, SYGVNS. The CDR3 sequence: CASSLGPQVNQPQHF. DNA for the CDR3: TGTGCCAGCAGCTTGGGACCTCAGGTCAATCAGCCCCAGCATTTT.

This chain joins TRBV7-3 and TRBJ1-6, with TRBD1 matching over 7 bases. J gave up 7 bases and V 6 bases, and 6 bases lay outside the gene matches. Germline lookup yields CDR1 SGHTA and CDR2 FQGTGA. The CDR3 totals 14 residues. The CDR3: CASRAGTANSPLHF. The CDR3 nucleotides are TGTGCCAGCAGGGCCGGGACAGCCAATTCACCCCTCCACTTT.

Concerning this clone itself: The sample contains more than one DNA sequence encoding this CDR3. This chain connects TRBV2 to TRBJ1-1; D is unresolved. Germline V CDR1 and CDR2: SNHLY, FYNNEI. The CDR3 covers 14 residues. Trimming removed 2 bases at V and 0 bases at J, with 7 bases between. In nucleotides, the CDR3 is TGTGCCAGCAGTGAACTTGGCCTGAACACTGAAGCTTTCTTT. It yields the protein CASSELGLNTEAFF.

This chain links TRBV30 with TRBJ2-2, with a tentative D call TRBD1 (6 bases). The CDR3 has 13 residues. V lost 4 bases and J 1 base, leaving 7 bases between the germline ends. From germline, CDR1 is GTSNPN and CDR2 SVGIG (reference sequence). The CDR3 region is CAWKDRNTGELFF. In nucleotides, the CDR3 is TGTGCCTGGAAGGACAGGAACACCGGGGAGCTGTTTTTT.

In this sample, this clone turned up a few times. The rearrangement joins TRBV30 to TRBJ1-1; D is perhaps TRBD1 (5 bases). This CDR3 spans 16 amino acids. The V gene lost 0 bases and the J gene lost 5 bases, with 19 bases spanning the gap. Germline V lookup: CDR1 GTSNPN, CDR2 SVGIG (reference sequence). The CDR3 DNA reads TGTGCCTGGAGTGTATTCTCCCGCAGGGTGATAACTGAAGCTTTCTTT. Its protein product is CAWSVFSRRVITEAFF.